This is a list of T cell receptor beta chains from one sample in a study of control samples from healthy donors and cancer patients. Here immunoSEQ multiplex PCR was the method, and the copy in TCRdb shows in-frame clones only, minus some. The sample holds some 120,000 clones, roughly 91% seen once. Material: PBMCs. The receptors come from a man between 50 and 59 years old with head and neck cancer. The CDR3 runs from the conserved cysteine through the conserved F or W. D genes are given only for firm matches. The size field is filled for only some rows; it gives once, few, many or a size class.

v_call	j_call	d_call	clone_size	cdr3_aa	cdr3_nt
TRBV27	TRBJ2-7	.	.	CASKASQGSYEQYF	TGTGCCAGCAAGGCGTCCCAGGGGAGCTACGAGCAGTACTTC
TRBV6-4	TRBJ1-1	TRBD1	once	CASSERQGMVNTEAFF	TGTGCCAGCAGTGAGAGACAGGGAATGGTGAACACTGAAGCTTTCTTT
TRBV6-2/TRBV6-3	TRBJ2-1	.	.	CASSYSTRVLIINEQFF	TGTGCCAGCAGTTACTCGACGCGGGTTTTAATTATCAATGAGCAGTTCTTC
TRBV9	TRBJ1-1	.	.	CASSVVGGSNTEAFF	TGTGCCAGCAGCGTAGTGGGGGGATCGAACACTGAAGCTTTCTTT
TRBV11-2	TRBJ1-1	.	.	CASSLDTGTLNTEAFF	TGTGCCAGCAGCTTAGATACAGGGACTCTTAACACTGAAGCTTTCTTT
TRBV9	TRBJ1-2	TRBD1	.	CASSPTGADYGYTF	TGTGCCAGCAGCCCGACAGGGGCGGACTATGGCTACACCTTC
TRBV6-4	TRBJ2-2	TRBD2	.	CASSDSSSSGGDTGELFF	TGTGCCAGCAGTGACTCGAGTTCTAGCGGGGGTGACACCGGGGAGCTGTTTTTT
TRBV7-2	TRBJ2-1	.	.	CASSLAGASYNEQFF	TGTGCCAGCAGCTTAGCGGGGGCGAGTTACAATGAGCAGTTCTTC
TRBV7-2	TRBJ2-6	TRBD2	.	CASRPGAGANSGANVLTF	TGTGCCAGCAGGCCCGGAGCGGGGGCCAATTCTGGGGCCAACGTCCTGACTTTC
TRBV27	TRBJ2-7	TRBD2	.	CASSLSYTRGGAYEQYF	TGTGCCAGCAGTTTATCGTACACCCGGGGGGGGGCCTACGAGCAGTACTTC
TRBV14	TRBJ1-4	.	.	CASSQNEFATNEKLFF	TGTGCCAGCAGCCAAAATGAATTTGCAACTAATGAAAAACTGTTTTTT
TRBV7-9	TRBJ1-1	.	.	CASRFFRGTLNTEAFF	TGTGCCAGCAGGTTTTTCAGGGGAACCTTGAACACTGAAGCTTTCTTT
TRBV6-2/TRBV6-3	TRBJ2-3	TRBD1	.	CASSSGQARRDTQYF	TGTGCCAGCAGCTCCGGACAGGCCCGTAGGGATACGCAGTATTTT
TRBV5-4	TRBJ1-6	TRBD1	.	CASSTGTTGLRSPLHF	TGTGCCAGCAGCACGGGTACGACAGGGCTACGATCACCCCTCCACTTT
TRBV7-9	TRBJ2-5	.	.	CASSSSGEETQYF	TGTGCCAGCAGCTCCTCGGGGGAAGAGACCCAGTACTTC
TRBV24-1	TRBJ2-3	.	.	CATSDGRLSTDTQYF	TGTGCCACCAGTGATGGCCGACTAAGCACAGATACGCAGTATTTT
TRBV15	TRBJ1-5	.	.	CATSRDLGREPQHF	TGTGCCACCAGCAGAGATTTAGGGCGGGAGCCCCAGCATTTT
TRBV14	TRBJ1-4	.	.	CASSLVGEKLFF	TGTGCCAGCAGCCTCGTCGGTGAAAAACTGTTTTTT
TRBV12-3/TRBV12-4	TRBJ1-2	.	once	CASSLGVNYGYTF	TGTGCCAGCAGTTTAGGGGTAAACTATGGCTACACCTTC
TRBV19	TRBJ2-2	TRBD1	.	CASKGGRQYGTGELFF	TGTGCCAGTAAAGGGGGCCGCCAGTACGGCACCGGGGAGCTGTTTTTT
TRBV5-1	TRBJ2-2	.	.	CASSLESVGGELFF	TGCGCCAGCAGCTTGGAAAGCGTGGGCGGGGAGCTGTTTTTT
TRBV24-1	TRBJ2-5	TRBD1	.	CATSDTRQGLGETQYF	TGTGCCACCAGTGATACCCGACAGGGTTTGGGAGAGACCCAGTACTTC
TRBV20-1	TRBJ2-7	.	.	CSASPGGVESYEQYF	TGCAGTGCTAGTCCTGGAGGGGTAGAGTCCTACGAGCAGTACTTC
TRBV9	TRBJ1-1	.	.	CASSVGPLGVEAFF	TGTGCCAGCAGCGTAGGACCTCTGGGGGTTGAAGCTTTCTTT
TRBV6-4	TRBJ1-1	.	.	CASTPSSAFF	TGTGCCAGCACACCTAGTTCAGCTTTCTTT
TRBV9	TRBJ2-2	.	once	CASSSRRGGMNTGELFF	TGTGCCAGCAGCTCCCGCCGCGGCGGGATGAACACCGGGGAGCTGTTTTTT
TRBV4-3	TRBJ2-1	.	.	CASSHPGGADKEQFF	TGCGCCAGCAGCCACCCTGGGGGGGCTGACAAGGAGCAGTTCTTC
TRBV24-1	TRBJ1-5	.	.	CATSSTASNQPQHF	TGTGCCACCAGTTCGACAGCTAGCAATCAGCCCCAGCATTTT
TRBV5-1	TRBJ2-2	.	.	CASSGGNTGELFF	TGCGCCAGCAGCGGGGGGAACACCGGGGAGCTGTTTTTT
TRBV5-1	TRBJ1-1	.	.	CASRVGTEAFF	TGCGCCAGCAGGGTCGGCACTGAAGCTTTCTTT
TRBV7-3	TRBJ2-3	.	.	CASSPGTDTQYF	TGTGCCAGCAGCCCCGGCACAGATACGCAGTATTTT
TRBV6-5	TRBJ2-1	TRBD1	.	CASSYEDRGLYNEQFF	TGTGCCAGCAGTTACGAGGACAGGGGGCTTTACAATGAGCAGTTCTTC
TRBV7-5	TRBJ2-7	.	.	CVRSLAYETSGGHEQYF	TGTGTCAGAAGCTTAGCCTACGAGACTAGCGGGGGTCACGAGCAGTACTTC
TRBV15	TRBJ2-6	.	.	CATSRMGPAGANVLTF	TGTGCCACCAGCAGGATGGGGCCAGCTGGGGCCAACGTCCTGACTTTC
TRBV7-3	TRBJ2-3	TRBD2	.	CASSLGSGARDTQYF	TGTGCCAGCAGCTTAGGCAGCGGGGCGAGGGATACGCAGTATTTT
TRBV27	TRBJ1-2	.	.	CASSLGQGFRYGYTF	TGTGCCAGCAGTTTGGGGCAGGGCTTTCGGTATGGCTACACCTTC
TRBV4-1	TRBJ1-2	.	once	CASSQVSGVYGYTF	TGCGCCAGCAGCCAAGTCAGTGGGGTCTATGGCTACACCTTC
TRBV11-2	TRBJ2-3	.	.	CASSSNRAPPDTQYF	TGTGCCAGCAGCTCAAACAGGGCTCCCCCAGATACGCAGTATTTT
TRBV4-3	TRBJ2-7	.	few	CASSQTREVAYEQYF	TGCGCCAGCAGCCAAACAAGGGAGGTAGCCTACGAGCAGTACTTC
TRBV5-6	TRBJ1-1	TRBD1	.	CASSSDRGLAFF	TGTGCCAGCAGCTCCGACAGGGGGTTAGCTTTCTTT
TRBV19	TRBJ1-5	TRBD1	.	CASSRGLDQPQHF	TGTGCCAGCTCAAGGGGGCTTGACCAGCCCCAGCATTTT
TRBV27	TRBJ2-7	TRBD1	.	CASSSPGQGTYEQYF	TGTGCCAGCAGCTCACCGGGACAGGGGACCTACGAGCAGTACTTC
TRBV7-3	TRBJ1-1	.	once	CASSLSRSDTEAFF	TGTGCCAGCAGCTTATCACGGTCGGACACTGAAGCTTTCTTT
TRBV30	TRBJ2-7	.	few	CAWGGLGSHEQYF	TGTGCCTGGGGGGGGTTGGGGAGCCACGAGCAGTACTTC
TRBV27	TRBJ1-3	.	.	CASSLQGGNTIYF	TGTGCCAGCAGTTTACAGGGAGGAAACACCATATATTTT
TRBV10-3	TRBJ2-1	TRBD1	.	CAISVGQSSYNEQFF	TGTGCCATCAGTGTGGGACAGAGCTCCTACAATGAGCAGTTCTTC
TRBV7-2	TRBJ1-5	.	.	CASSLQSNQPQHF	TGTGCCAGCAGCTTACAAAGCAATCAGCCCCAGCATTTT
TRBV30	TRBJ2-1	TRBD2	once	CAWSKLASGGKSSSYNEQFF	TGTGCCTGGAGTAAATTAGCTAGCGGGGGGAAGTCAAGCTCCTACAATGAGCAGTTCTTC
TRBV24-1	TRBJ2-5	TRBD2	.	CATSGGGLAGTETQYF	TGTGCCACCAGTGGAGGTGGACTAGCGGGAACAGAGACCCAGTACTTC
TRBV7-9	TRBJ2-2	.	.	CATRQPNTGELFF	TGTGCCACCCGACAGCCGAACACCGGGGAGCTGTTTTTT
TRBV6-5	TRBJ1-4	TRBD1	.	CASRDRAANEKLFF	TGTGCCAGCAGAGACAGGGCGGCTAATGAAAAACTGTTTTTT
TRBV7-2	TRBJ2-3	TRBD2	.	CASSSGLGEGADTQYF	TGTGCCAGCAGCTCCGGGCTGGGGGAGGGTGCAGATACGCAGTATTTT
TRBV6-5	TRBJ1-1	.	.	CASRAQGRNTEAFF	TGTGCCAGCAGAGCACAGGGAAGGAACACTGAAGCTTTCTTT
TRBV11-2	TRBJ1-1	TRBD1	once	CASSRGQGNTEAFF	TGTGCCAGCAGCCGTGGACAGGGGAACACTGAAGCTTTCTTT